Below are 2 T cell receptor beta chains sequenced from a single sample in a study of blood T cell repertoires in COVID-19 (dated by TCRdb to 2019 to 2021). Libraries came from the immunoSEQ multiplex PCR assay. What TCRdb holds here is the immuneACCESS table cut down to in-frame rearrangements. Part of the clones is not present; checked against another copy, under half of the missing clones reflect an unresolved V gene, and the others are unexplained. The sample table contains over 200,000 clones; only one count was recorded for nearly 90% of them. The leading ten clones occupy 10% to 13% of the sample. The material sequenced was PBMCs or T cells enriched from blood (not recorded which). The receptors were gathered from a man aged 30-40 years who had recovered from COVID-19.

The chain employs TRBV5-5 and TRBJ1-5; the D gene is possibly TRBD1 (5 bases). The V end lost 5 bases, the J end lost 0 bases, and 12 bases lay between the germline ends. Germline lookup yields CDR1 SGHKS and CDR2 YYEKEE (reference sequence). This CDR3 contains 15 residues. For the CDR3, the DNA is TGTGCCAGCAGTCCCCAGGGAGGTAGCAATCAGCCCCAGCATTTT. It codes for CASSPQGGSNQPQHF.

CDR3 DNA sequence: TGTGCCAGCAGCTTTGCTCTAGCGGGAGCATACGAGCAGTACTTC. Its translation: CASSFALAGAYEQYF. The genes are TRBV7-9 and TRBJ2-7; 10 positions agree with TRBD2. The germline gives CDR1 SEHNR, CDR2 FQNEAQ (reference sequence). Unmatched junction bases numbered 6, after V lost 3 bases and J lost 4 bases. The CDR3 spans 15 residues.